This T cell receptor beta chain was documented in a study of Ad26.COV2.S vaccination and SARS-CoV-2 variants. This clone occurred a few times. Treatment of the sample: around 19 received Ad26.COV2.S at low or high dose, single or two shots; several received placebo; per-sample allocation not given. Each sample was drawn 63 days after the first injection (of vaccine or placebo). An adult aged 18-55 years in Boston served as the donor. Assay used: immunoSEQ multiplex PCR; TCRdb lists only in-frame clones, some missing. The sample has about 420,000 clones, over 75% seen once. The germline V gene encodes CDR1 MRHNA and CDR2 SNTAGT. CDR3 size: 14 residues. The V and J ends lost 0 bases and 10 bases respectively, with 10 bases between them.

This TCR derives from a person aged 18-65 years who received the Ad26.COV2.S COVID-19 vaccine or a placebo. Specimen: peripheral blood, collected in a trial of Ad26.COV2.S vaccine versus placebo. V usage is TRBV6-4 and J usage is TRBJ1-6; D gene ambiguous. The CDR3 DNA reads TGTGCCAGCAGTGACTCGTTGGGATCCTCACCCCTCCACTTT. Protein sequence: CASSDSLGSSPLHF.